Given below is one T cell receptor beta chain in context. This clonotype has a count of ten or more. Its cognate antigen has yet to be identified. There are no base qualities to consult, and no much larger clone falls within one base. The library was produced with RT-PCR. Sequencing relied on an Illumina HiSeq 2500. In-frame beta chains were kept once TCRdb had trimmed the public reads at Q25 with fastp and called clones with MiXCR. Rows merge per CDR3 protein into single entries with the most common DNA and genes. In this sample the table shows around 530,000 distinct CDR3 sequences, approximately 12% of which occur a single time. The ten largest clones add up to around 9.6% of the sample. This specimen comes from a study of response to subunit inactivated influenza vaccine (dated by TCRdb to the late 2010s). With regard to the full study: Deep quantitative profiling of the T cell receptor repertoire was used in the study to follow responses to a trivalent subunit inactivated influenza vaccine. The investigation overall reported the following: According to the authors, only a limited number of new T cells may be recruited by each seasonal influenza vaccination.

The junction carries 21 bases between V and J, which are trimmed by 4 bases and 3 bases respectively. CDR1 and CDR2, looked up from the germline V gene, are SGHRS and YFSETQ. Taken from cysteine to phenylalanine, the CDR3 has 17 residues. Only the CDR3 region is kept as DNA, spanning 51 bases read in frame from base 1. The chain couples TRBV5-1 to TRBJ2-3; matching of 5 bases hints at TRBD2 as the D gene. The sample consisted of PBMCs from blood, taken on the day of vaccination. The clonotype was recovered from a man aged 50 to 60 who received an inactivated influenza vaccine. Donor details come from another sample of the same person, matched by shared clones. Here the CDR3 is given as CASSRPTEPRGTDTQYF. The nucleotides read TGCGCCAGCAGCCGACCGACGGAGCCCCGAGGGACAGATACGCAGTATTTT.